One and the same sample provided the 26 T cell receptor beta chains below, sequenced in a study of OX40 agonist ivuxolimab in advanced cancers. Sequencing was performed with immunoSEQ multiplex PCR; in TCRdb, only in-frame clones are kept and a portion is missing. The sample contains approximately 100,000 clones, around 90% of which appear only once. The material was CD4+ or CD8+ T cells sorted from blood, obtained in a trial of the OX40 agonist ivuxolimab. The receptors stem from an adult with an advanced solid tumor such as melanoma, head and neck, liver or kidney cancer.

CDR3 sequence (DNA): TGCGCCAGCAGCTTATCGAGGAGCTACTCCTACAATGAGCAGTTCTTC. Translated, it gives CASSLSRSYSYNEQFF. The chain has TRBV5-1 and TRBJ2-1, with D uncertain. Germline-derived CDR1 and CDR2 are SGHRS and YFSETQ. Trimming shortened V by 2 bases and J by 0 bases, and 12 bases separated the two germline ends. This CDR3 has 16 amino acids.

The chain is built from TRBV6-5 and TRBJ2-2; TRBD1 matches 9 bases. The J segment lost 9 bases and the V segment lost 7 bases, leaving 6 bases of the junction unmatched. This CDR3 region has 13 residues. CDR1 is MNHEY and CDR2 is SVGAGI in the germline V gene. CDR3 coding DNA: TGTGCCAGCATCCCTACAGGGGGCCGGGAGCTGTTTTTT. It encodes CASIPTGGRELFF.

The rearrangement joins TRBV10-1 to TRBJ2-4; no definite D call. Trimming shortened V by 0 bases and J by 0 bases, and 15 bases separated the two germline ends. CDR1 is WNHNN and CDR2 is SYGVQD in the germline V gene (reference sequence). This CDR3 is 18 amino acids long. CDR3 nucleotide sequence: TGCGCCAGCAGTGAGTCGAACCAGTGGGGAAGAGCCAAAAACATTCAGTACTTC. Translation gives CASSESNQWGRAKNIQYF.

This sequence joins TRBV5-1 and TRBJ2-3, with D perhaps matching TRBD1 or TRBD2 (5 bases each). Trimming stripped 7 bases from V and 4 bases from J, with 13 bases between. This CDR3 has 13 residues. Germline CDR1 and CDR2: SGHRS and YFSETQ. CDR3 nucleotides: TGCGCCAGCTCCGGGACCCTTTCAGATACGCAGTATTTT. This codes for CASSGTLSDTQYF.

V and J are TRBV7-2 and TRBJ1-2; D gene ambiguous. Germline CDR1 SGHTA, CDR2 FQGNSA. The CDR3 spans 15 residues. V was shortened by 1 base and J by 5 bases, with 14 bases between the two germline ends. The CDR3: CASSLDGSSIYGYTF. The DNA for the CDR3 is TGTGCCAGCAGCTTAGATGGCAGCTCAATTTATGGCTACACCTTC.

V usage is TRBV28 and J usage is TRBJ2-3; D not certain. Germline V gene lookup returns CDR1 MDHEN and CDR2 SYDVKM. The CDR3 has 11 residues. V was clipped by 6 bases and J by 0 bases, with 1 base between them. CDR3 protein: CASSSTDTQYF. CDR3 DNA: TGTGCCAGCAGCAGCACAGATACGCAGTATTTT.

This sequence joins TRBV21-1 and TRBJ1-5; the table calls TRBD1, which could not be checked here. TRBV21-1 is a pseudogene locus. The CDR3 consists of 14 residues. CDR3 sequence: CATVGGGQEQPQHF. CDR3 nucleotide sequence: TGTGCCACCGTAGGTGGGGGACAGGAACAGCCCCAGCATTTT.

This sequence joins TRBV19 and TRBJ2-4; 9 nucleotides agree with TRBD1. Germline CDR1 and CDR2: LNHDA and SQIVND (reference sequence). V shed 8 bases and J 11 bases; nucleotides not matched to a gene: 7. This CDR3 spans 12 amino acids. The DNA for the CDR3 is TGTGCCAGTGGATTACAGGGGGCGGTTCAGTACTTC. It specifies CASGLQGAVQYF. The variable domain in full, completed from reference TRBV19 and TRBJ2-4, reads DGGITQSPKYLFRKEGQNVTLSCEQNLNHDAMYWYRQDPGQGLRLIYYSQIVNDFQKGDIAEGYSVSREKKESFPLTVTSAQKNPTAFYLCASGLQGAVQYFGAGTRLSVL.

The chain carries TRBV7-2 and TRBJ1-4; TRBD1 might be the D (5 bases). This CDR3 region has 13 residues. Germline loops: CDR1 SGHTA, CDR2 FQGNSA. V was pared by 1 base and J by 12 bases, with 12 bases between. The CDR3 sequence: CASSLVGRDQLFF. Written as DNA, the CDR3 is TGTGCCAGCAGCTTAGTCGGCAGGGACCAACTGTTTTTT.

The J gene is TRBJ1-1, the V gene TRBV19; D gene unclear. V lost 0 bases, J lost 1 base, and 6 bases lay in between. This CDR3 comprises 14 residues. Looked up from germline, CDR1 is LNHDA and CDR2 is SQIVND (reference sequence). CDR3 coding DNA: TGTGCCAGTAGTATAGAATTCGGGAACACTGAAGCTTTCTTT. This codes for CASSIEFGNTEAFF. The entire variable domain, with the rest obtained from reference TRBV19 and TRBJ1-1, is as follows: DGGITQSPKYLFRKEGQNVTLSCEQNLNHDAMYWYRQDPGQGLRLIYYSQIVNDFQKGDIAEGYSVSREKKESFPLTVTSAQKNPTAFYLCASSIEFGNTEAFFGQGTRLTVV.

The rearrangement uses TRBV11-2 and TRBJ2-1; 8 bases align to TRBD2. Per the germline V gene, CDR1 is SGHAT and CDR2 is FQNNGV. This CDR3 comprises 16 residues. V was clipped by 0 bases and J by 4 bases; unmatched bases: 5. CDR3 nucleotide sequence: TGTGCCAGCAGCTTAGACGGCGGGGGGACTTACAATGAGCAGTTCTTC. It is translated as CASSLDGGGTYNEQFF.

The chain couples TRBV11-2 to TRBJ2-5; D may be TRBD2 (6 bases). CDR1 and CDR2 from the germline V gene are SGHAT and FQNNGV. The V and J ends lost 2 bases and 0 bases respectively, with 16 bases between them. The CDR3 consists of 17 residues. The chain's CDR3 is CASSLTGSGVYQETQYF. The CDR3 region has the DNA TGTGCCAGCAGCTTAACGGGTAGCGGAGTGTACCAAGAGACCCAGTACTTC.

The CDR3 sequence is CASRGTGGTDTQYF. For the CDR3, the DNA is TGTGCCAGCAGAGGGACAGGGGGCACAGATACGCAGTATTTT. This chain uses TRBV28 with TRBJ2-3, with TRBD1 matching 10 bases. CDR1 and CDR2 (germline): MDHEN, SYDVKM. The J segment lost 1 base and the V segment lost 6 bases, leaving 1 base of the junction unmatched. The length of the CDR3 is 14 residues.

The V gene is TRBV28, the J gene TRBJ1-2; maybe TRBD1 (5 bases). The CDR3 runs to 13 residues. V lost 6 bases and J lost 1, with 9 bases in between. Per the germline V gene, CDR1 is MDHEN and CDR2 is SYDVKM. This CDR3 is CASSPDSNYGYTF. Here the CDR3 DNA reads TGTGCCAGCAGCCCAGACAGTAACTATGGCTACACCTTC.

The chain uses TRBV7-2 and TRBJ2-5; the D is unclear. V was pared by 1 base and J by 7 bases, with 13 bases between. Germline V CDR1 and CDR2: SGHTA, FQGNSA. The CDR3 is made up of 14 amino acids. CDR3 in DNA: TGTGCCAGCAGCTTAGGTCCAGACCTTACGACCCAGTACTTC. Its protein product is CASSLGPDLTTQYF.

V gene TRBV6-1 combines with J gene TRBJ1-2; TRBD1 matches at 11 bases. The CDR3 runs to 15 residues. Germline loops: CDR1 MNHNS, CDR2 SASEGT. Unmatched junction bases numbered 5, after V lost 4 bases and J lost 4 bases. CDR3 loop: CASSARTGGAYGYTF. CDR3 DNA sequence: TGTGCCAGCAGTGCCCGGACAGGGGGCGCCTATGGCTACACCTTC.

This clone was recorded a few times. The rearrangement joins TRBV19 to TRBJ1-5, with 7 bases matching TRBD1. From germline, CDR1 is LNHDA and CDR2 SQIVND (reference sequence). Trimming removed 8 bases from V and 0 bases from J; junction bases left unmatched: 7. This CDR3 region has 15 residues. Here the CDR3 DNA reads TGTGCCAGTTGGGACAGTACTTATAGCAATCAGCCCCAGCATTTT. Residues: CASWDSTYSNQPQHF.

This rearrangement joins TRBV10-3 to TRBJ2-7, with TRBD2 matching over 10 bases. The CDR3 is 16 amino acids. V shed 7 bases, J shed 5 bases, and the junction held 14 bases outside the gene matches. Germline assignment: CDR1 ENHRY and CDR2 SYGVKD. CDR3 DNA sequence: TGTGCCATCATGGTGGGCTTACTAGCGGGGCTGAACGAGCAGTACTTC. Translation: CAIMVGLLAGLNEQYF.

The rearrangement joins TRBV11-2 to TRBJ1-6; 7 nucleotides align to TRBD1. The CDR3 is 16 residues long. Germline V lookup: CDR1 SGHAT, CDR2 FQNNGV. Trimming took 4 bases from V and 8 from J; bases not matched to a gene: 11. The CDR3, as DNA: TGTGCCAGCAGCTATGTAAACAGGGGAGTGCATTCACCCCTCCACTTT. Translating it yields CASSYVNRGVHSPLHF.

This chain uses TRBV2 with TRBJ1-3; 8 bases line up with TRBD1. The germline gives CDR1 SNHLY, CDR2 FYNNEI. The length of the CDR3 is 14 residues. J gave up 2 bases and V 10 bases, and 7 bases lay outside the gene matches. The CDR3 loop is CANRGRITGNTIYF. The CDR3, as DNA: TGTGCCAACAGGGGGAGGATCACTGGAAACACCATATATTTT.

Here the CDR3 reads CASSLEQAGGETQYF. The CDR3 DNA follows: TGCGCCAGCAGCTTGGAGCAGGCGGGGGGAGAGACCCAGTACTTC. The chain couples TRBV5-1 to TRBJ2-5, with 8 bases fitting TRBD2. Germline CDR1 is SGHRS and CDR2 is YFSETQ. The CDR3 spans 15 residues. After removal of 0 bases from V and 4 bases from J, the junction contained 5 bases not matched to a gene.

The chain combines TRBV11-2 with TRBJ1-5; unclear D gene. The germline V gene has CDR1 SGHAT and CDR2 FQNNGV. CDR3 length: 15 amino acids. V gave up 1 base and J gave up 0 bases, with 7 bases separating them. CDR3 DNA: TGTGCCAGCAGCTTAGTGGCGGGTAGCAATCAGCCCCAGCATTTT. Its translation: CASSLVAGSNQPQHF.

This clone was found a few times. The V and J genes are TRBV18 and TRBJ1-5, with 7 bases matching TRBD1. After removal of 6 bases from V and 7 bases from J, the junction contained 6 bases not matched to a gene. The CDR3 extends over 13 amino acids. Per germline, CDR1 KGHSH and CDR2 LQKENI. CDR3: CASSQGQKQPQHF. DNA of the CDR3: TGTGCCAGCTCTCAGGGACAGAAACAGCCCCAGCATTTT.

The chain links TRBV7-9 to TRBJ2-1; D remains ambiguous. Germline V CDR1 and CDR2: SEHNR, FQNEAQ (reference sequence). Deletions cut 4 bases from V and 4 bases from J, with 14 bases between. This CDR3 has 15 residues. The CDR3 DNA follows: TGTGCCAGCAGCTCGGCAACTCCAGCTTACAATGAGCAGTTCTTC. Translated, it gives CASSSATPAYNEQFF.

This chain connects TRBV7-2 to TRBJ1-5; D possibly corresponds to TRBD1 (6 bases). Deletions cut 1 base from V and 7 bases from J, with 14 bases between. The CDR3 sequence is 15 residues long. Germline assignment: CDR1 SGHTA and CDR2 FQGNSA. CDR3: CASSLVWQGNQPQHF. The CDR3, as DNA: TGTGCCAGCAGCTTAGTCTGGCAGGGGAACCAGCCCCAGCATTTT.

The rearrangement joins TRBV4-3 to TRBJ1-6, with D possibly matching TRBD1 (5 bases). CDR1 is LGHNA, CDR2 YSLEER, per germline. CDR3 length: 14 residues. Deletions cut 4 bases from V and 7 bases from J, with 11 bases between. This chain's CDR3 is CASSRLGGNSPLHF. CDR3 DNA sequence: TGCGCCAGCAGCCGTTTGGGGGGGAATTCACCCCTCCACTTT.